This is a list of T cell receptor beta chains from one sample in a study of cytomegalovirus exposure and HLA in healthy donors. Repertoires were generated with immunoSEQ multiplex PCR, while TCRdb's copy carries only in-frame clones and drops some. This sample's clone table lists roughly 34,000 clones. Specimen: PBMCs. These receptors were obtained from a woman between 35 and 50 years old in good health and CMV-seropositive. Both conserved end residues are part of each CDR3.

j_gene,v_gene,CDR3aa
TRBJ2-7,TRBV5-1,CASSPGTSGYEQYF
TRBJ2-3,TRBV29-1,CSVIVVGADTQYF
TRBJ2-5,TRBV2,CASRNSLDGGRQETQYF
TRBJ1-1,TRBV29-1,CSVAGNAEAFF
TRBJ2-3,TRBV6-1,CASSEGLAGADTQYF
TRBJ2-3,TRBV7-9,CASSLVGTSGPDTQYF
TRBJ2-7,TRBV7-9,CASSGRTSGPIYEQYF
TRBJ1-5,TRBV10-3,CAISEGQGKQHQHF
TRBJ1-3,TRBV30,CAWSAPGTGMSGNTIYF
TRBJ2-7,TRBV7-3,CASSLTSDYEQYF
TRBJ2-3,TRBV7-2,CASSFQAGGPGDTQYF
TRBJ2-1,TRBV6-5,CASSPIAGGLNEQFF
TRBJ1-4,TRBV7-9,CASSRTGGGEKLFF
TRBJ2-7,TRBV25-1,CASTSGSWGEQYF
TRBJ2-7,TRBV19,CASSTLPGQGHEQYF
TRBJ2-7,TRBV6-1,CASSEIGWSSYEQYF
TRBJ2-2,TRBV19,CASSPQIDSGELFF
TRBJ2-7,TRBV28,CASSPQGLSYEQYF
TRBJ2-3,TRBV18,CASSPRGVFMADTQYF
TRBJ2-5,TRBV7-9,CASSFYEGIAGETQYF
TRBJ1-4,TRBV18,CASSPIRQLTTNEKLFF
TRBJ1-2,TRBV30,CAWSVGGLDGYTF
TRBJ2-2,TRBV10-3,CASGTGGVGNTGELFF
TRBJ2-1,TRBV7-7,CASSLSGDDNEQFF
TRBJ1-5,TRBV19,CASSAKVKLRDQPQHF
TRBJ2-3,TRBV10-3,CAISASGLAGGGDTQYF
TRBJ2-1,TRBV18,CASSPLGQIDNEQFF
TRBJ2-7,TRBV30,CAWRLAGEVQYF
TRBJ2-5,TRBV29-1,CSVEAGGAAATQYF
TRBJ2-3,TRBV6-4,CASSGTSGGRDTQYF
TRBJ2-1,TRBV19,CASSDTADNEQFF